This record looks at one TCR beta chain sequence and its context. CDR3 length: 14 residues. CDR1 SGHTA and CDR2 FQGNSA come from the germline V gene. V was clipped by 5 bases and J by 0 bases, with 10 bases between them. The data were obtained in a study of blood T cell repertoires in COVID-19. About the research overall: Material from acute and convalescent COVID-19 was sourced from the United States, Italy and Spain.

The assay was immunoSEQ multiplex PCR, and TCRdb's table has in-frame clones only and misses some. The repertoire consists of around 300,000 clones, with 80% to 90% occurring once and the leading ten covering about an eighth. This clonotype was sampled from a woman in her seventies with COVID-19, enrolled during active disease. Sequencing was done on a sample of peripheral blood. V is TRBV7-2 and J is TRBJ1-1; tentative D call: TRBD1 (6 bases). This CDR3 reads CASSRTELNTEAFF. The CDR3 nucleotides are TGTGCCAGCAGCCGGACAGAACTGAACACTGAAGCTTTCTTT. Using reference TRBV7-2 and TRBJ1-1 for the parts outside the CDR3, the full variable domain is GAGVSQSPSNKVTEKGKDVELRCDPISGHTALYWYRQSLGQGLEFLIYFQGNSAPDKSGLPSDRFSAERTGGSVSTLTIQRTQQEDSAVYLCASSRTELNTEAFFGQGTRLTVV.